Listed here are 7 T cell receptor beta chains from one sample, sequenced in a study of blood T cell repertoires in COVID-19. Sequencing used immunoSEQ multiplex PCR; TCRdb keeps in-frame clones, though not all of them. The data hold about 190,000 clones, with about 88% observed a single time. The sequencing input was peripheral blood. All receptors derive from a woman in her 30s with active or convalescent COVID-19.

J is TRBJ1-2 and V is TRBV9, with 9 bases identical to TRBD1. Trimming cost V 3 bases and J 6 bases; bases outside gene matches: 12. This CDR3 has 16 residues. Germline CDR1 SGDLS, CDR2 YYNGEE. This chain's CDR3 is CASSALPGTGFDGYTF. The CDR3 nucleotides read TGTGCCAGCAGCGCGCTACCCGGGACAGGGTTTGATGGCTACACCTTC.

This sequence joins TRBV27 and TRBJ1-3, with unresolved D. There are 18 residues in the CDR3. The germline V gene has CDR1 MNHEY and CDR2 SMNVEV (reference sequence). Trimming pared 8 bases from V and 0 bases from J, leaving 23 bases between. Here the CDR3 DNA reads TGTGCCAGCGCCTTCTCCGCCCTCGGGGTGCTCTCTGGAAACACCATATATTTT. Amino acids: CASAFSALGVLSGNTIYF.

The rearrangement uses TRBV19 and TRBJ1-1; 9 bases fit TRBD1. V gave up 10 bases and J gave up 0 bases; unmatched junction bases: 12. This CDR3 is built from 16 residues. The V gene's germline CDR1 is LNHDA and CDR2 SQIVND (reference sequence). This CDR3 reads CATTPFGTGMNTEAFF. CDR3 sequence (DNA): TGTGCCACCACTCCATTCGGGACAGGGATGAACACTGAAGCTTTCTTT.

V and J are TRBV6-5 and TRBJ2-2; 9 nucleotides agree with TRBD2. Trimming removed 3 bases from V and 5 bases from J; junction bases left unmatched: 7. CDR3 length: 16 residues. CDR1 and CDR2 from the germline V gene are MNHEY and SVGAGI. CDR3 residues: CASSYQREVGTGELFF. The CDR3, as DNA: TGTGCCAGCAGTTATCAGCGGGAGGTCGGTACCGGGGAGCTGTTTTTT.

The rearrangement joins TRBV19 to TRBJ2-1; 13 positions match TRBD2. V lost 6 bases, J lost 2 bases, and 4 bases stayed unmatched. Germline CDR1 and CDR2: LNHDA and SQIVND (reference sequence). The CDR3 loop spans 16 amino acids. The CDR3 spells CASSETSGRPYNEQFF. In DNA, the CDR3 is TGTGCCAGTAGCGAGACTAGCGGGAGGCCCTACAATGAGCAGTTCTTC.

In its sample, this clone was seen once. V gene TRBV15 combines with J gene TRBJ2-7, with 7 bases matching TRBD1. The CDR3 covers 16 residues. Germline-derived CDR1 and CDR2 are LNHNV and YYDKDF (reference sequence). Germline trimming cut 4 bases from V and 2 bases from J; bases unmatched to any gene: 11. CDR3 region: CATSTTRDGTAYEQYF. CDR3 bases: TGTGCCACCAGCACGACCCGCGATGGGACAGCCTACGAGCAGTACTTC.

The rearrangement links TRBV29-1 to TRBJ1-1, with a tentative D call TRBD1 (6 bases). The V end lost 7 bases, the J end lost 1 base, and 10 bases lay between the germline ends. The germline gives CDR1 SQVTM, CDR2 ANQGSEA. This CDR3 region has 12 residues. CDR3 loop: CSGGGANTEAFF. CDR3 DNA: TGCAGCGGCGGGGGCGCGAACACTGAAGCTTTCTTT. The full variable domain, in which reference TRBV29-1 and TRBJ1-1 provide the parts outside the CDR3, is SAVISQKPSRDICQRGTSLTIQCQVDSQVTMMFWYRQQPGQSLTLIATANQGSEATYESGFVIDKFPISRPNLTFSTLTVSNMSPEDSSIYLCSGGGANTEAFFGQGTRLTVV.